This T cell receptor (beta chain) is drawn from a study of OX40 agonist ivuxolimab in advanced cancers. Study observations and caveats: Researchers did not determine the expanded peripheral T cells' antigen specificity. Partial responders dosed at 0.1-3.0 mg/kg displayed clonal expansion ranking among the lowest.

Points on this clone: Its antigen is still unknown.

Sequencing used immunoSEQ multiplex PCR; TCRdb keeps in-frame clones, though not all of them. The repertoire holds 100,000 to 140,000 clones, more than 85% seen once, with approximately 1.2% in the top ten. The CDR3 is 15 residues long. CDR1 is LGHNA, CDR2 YNFKEQ, per germline. Trimming removed 0 bases at V and 0 bases at J, with 6 bases between. The TCR comes from an adult with an advanced solid tumor such as melanoma, head and neck, liver or kidney cancer. Sequences were derived from CD4+ or CD8+ T cells sorted from blood, sampled in a trial of the OX40 agonist ivuxolimab. This rearrangement joins TRBV4-2 to TRBJ2-4; D ambiguous. The CDR3 nucleotides read TGTGCCAGCAGCCAAGATGCGGTAGCCAAAAACATTCAGTACTTC. It specifies CASSQDAVAKNIQYF.